These 24 T cell receptor beta chains came from one sample sequenced in a study of blood T cell repertoires in COVID-19. Sequencing used immunoSEQ multiplex PCR; TCRdb keeps in-frame clones, though not all of them. The data show about 290,000 clones, with roughly 80% seen just once and 4.1% held by the top ten. The specimen sequenced was peripheral blood. The receptor source for this set is a woman in her forties or fifties with active or convalescent COVID-19.

This clone was counted between two and nine times. The genes are TRBV28 and TRBJ1-5; 8 bases fit TRBD1. The length of the CDR3 is 14 residues. V shed 6 bases and J 3 bases; nucleotides not matched to a gene: 4. CDR1 and CDR2 (germline): MDHEN, SYDVKM. The CDR3 sequence: CASRRTGYNQPQHF. The DNA for the CDR3 is TGTGCCAGCAGGCGGACAGGGTACAATCAGCCCCAGCATTTT.

The chain joins TRBV18 to TRBJ2-7, with D perhaps TRBD1 (5 bases). Germline V gives CDR1 KGHSH, CDR2 LQKENI. There are 13 residues in the CDR3. V was trimmed by 3 bases and J by 10 bases, leaving 16 bases between them. CDR3 sequence: CASSPKNQGEQYF. CDR3 DNA: TGTGCCAGCTCACCGAAAAACCAGGGTGAACAGTACTTC.

This chain connects TRBV29-1 to TRBJ2-6, with D tentatively TRBD1 (6 bases). The CDR3 is 16 residues long. Germline V gene data show CDR1 as SQVTM and CDR2 as ANQGSEA. V dropped 1 base and J dropped 2 bases, with 12 bases sitting between them. The CDR3 region is CSVEGRGKAGANVLTF. The CDR3 region has the DNA TGCAGCGTTGAAGGCAGGGGAAAAGCTGGGGCCAACGTCCTGACTTTC.

A few counts support this clone. The chain uses TRBV5-1 and TRBJ2-3; TRBD2 aligns across 8 bases. Germline V gene lookup returns CDR1 SGHRS and CDR2 YFSETQ. CDR3 size: 16 residues. J lost 2 bases, V lost 1 base, and 6 bases had no gene match. CDR3 coding DNA: TGCGCCAGCAGCTTGAATAGCGGGACAATCACAGATACGCAGTATTTT. As protein: CASSLNSGTITDTQYF.

The rearrangement joins TRBV4-1 to TRBJ1-4; 7 positions agree with TRBD1. J was trimmed by 7 bases and V by 4 bases; bases with no gene match: 3. CDR3 size: 13 residues. CDR1 and CDR2 (germline): MGHRA, YSYEKL. The CDR3 loop reads CASSRTGGEKLFF. Written as DNA, the CDR3 is TGCGCCAGCAGCCGGACAGGCGGTGAAAAACTGTTTTTT.

The CDR3, as DNA: TGTGGAGGGGGGGGAAGCTCTGGAAACACCATATATTTT. It encodes CGGGGSSGNTIYF. The J gene is TRBJ1-3, the V gene TRBV30; tentative D call: TRBD1 (6 bases). The CDR3 runs to 13 residues. Germline V CDR1 and CDR2: GTSNPN, SVGIG (reference sequence). The full variable domain, rest sourced from reference TRBV30 and TRBJ1-3, is SQTIHQWPATLVQPVGSPLSLECTVEGTSNPNLYWYRQAAGRGLQLLFYSVGIGQISSEVPQNLSASRPQDRQFILSSKKLLLSDSGFYLCGGGGSSGNTIYFGEGSWLTVV.

The chain joins TRBV4-2 to TRBJ2-5, with TRBD2 matching over 9 bases. V was clipped by 3 bases and J by 4 bases; unmatched bases: 0. This CDR3 has 13 amino acids. Germline lookup yields CDR1 LGHNA and CDR2 YNFKEQ. CDR3 amino acids: CASSQREGETQYF. The CDR3 DNA sequence: TGTGCCAGCAGCCAGCGGGAGGGAGAGACCCAGTACTTC.

The chain links TRBV11-2 to TRBJ2-1; possibly TRBD2 for D (5 bases). In germline, CDR1 is SGHAT, CDR2 FQNNGV. CDR3 length: 17 amino acids. V gave up 3 bases and J gave up 8 bases, with 23 bases separating them. The CDR3 reads CASSLGDAGGPFDEQFF. CDR3 DNA: TGTGCCAGCAGCTTGGGTGATGCGGGCGGGCCCTTCGATGAGCAGTTCTTC.

The chain uses TRBV5-4 and TRBJ2-3, with TRBD1 identical over 7 bases. V shed 0 bases, J shed 4 bases, and the junction held 2 bases outside the gene matches. Germline CDR1 is SGHNT and CDR2 is YYREEE (reference sequence). The CDR3 has 14 residues. This CDR3 reads CASSLDRGPDTQYF. The CDR3 DNA follows: TGTGCCAGCAGCTTGGACAGGGGCCCAGATACGCAGTATTTT. The variable domain in full, with the rest retrieved from reference TRBV5-4 and TRBJ2-3, is ETGVTQSPTHLIKTRGQQVTLRCSSQSGHNTVSWYQQALGQGPQFIFQYYREEENGRGNFPPRFSGLQFPNYSSELNVNALELDDSALYLCASSLDRGPDTQYFGPGTRLTVL.

The chain has TRBV4-1 and TRBJ2-7; 7 nucleotides match TRBD2. The germline gives CDR1 MGHRA, CDR2 YSYEKL. The CDR3 runs 15 residues. Germline trimming cut 1 base from V and 0 bases from J; bases unmatched to any gene: 3. DNA for the CDR3: TGCGCCAGCAGCCAAGGGCTAGCGGACTCCTACGAGCAGTACTTC. This gives the protein CASSQGLADSYEQYF.

This chain connects TRBV12-3 or TRBV12-4 to TRBJ2-5; possibly TRBD2 for D (6 bases). Trimming removed 5 bases from V and 4 bases from J, with 11 bases in between. CDR3 length: 13 residues. CDR3 residues: CASSHRDSETQYF. The CDR3 DNA reads as TGTGCCAGCAGTCACCGGGACTCAGAGACCCAGTACTTC.

The chain combines TRBV10-3 with TRBJ1-4; 8 positions agree with TRBD1. Trimming cost V 6 bases and J 6 bases; bases outside gene matches: 9. The CDR3 runs to 15 residues. The V gene's germline CDR1 is ENHRY and CDR2 SYGVKD. CDR3 in amino acids: CAISTGQVGDEKLFF. The CDR3, as DNA: TGTGCCATCAGCACGGGACAGGTGGGCGATGAAAAACTGTTTTTT.

The rearrangement uses TRBV7-8 and TRBJ2-5, with D possibly TRBD2 on 5 matching bases. The CDR3 sequence is 10 residues long. V lost 6 bases to trimming and J lost 7 bases, with 6 bases between them. Germline lookup yields CDR1 SGHVS and CDR2 FQNEAQ. This chain's CDR3 is CASRGVTQYF. The CDR3 DNA follows: TGTGCCAGCAGGGGAGTGACCCAGTACTTC.

There are a few counts of this clone. J is TRBJ2-5 and V is TRBV29-1; D unresolved. V lost 8 bases and J lost 5, with 12 bases in between. Germline V gene sequence: CDR1 SQVTM, CDR2 ANQGSEA. This CDR3 has 11 residues. The DNA of the CDR3 is TGCAGCACCAGTTTGTCCGAGACCCAGTACTTC. Amino acid sequence: CSTSLSETQYF.

This clone has just a few counts. The CDR3 here is CASSVELSGETQYF. The CDR3, as DNA: TGTGCCAGCAGCGTAGAGTTAAGCGGAGAGACCCAGTACTTC. The chain joins TRBV9 to TRBJ2-5; D is possibly TRBD2 (5 bases). Trimming pared 0 bases from V and 4 bases from J, leaving 10 bases between. Germline CDR1 reads SGDLS; CDR2 reads YYNGEE. This CDR3 has 14 residues.

A few counts support this clone. The rearrangement joins TRBV5-1 to TRBJ2-1; TRBD2 aligns across 11 bases. J lost 6 bases, V lost 4 bases, and 3 bases had no gene match. CDR1 SGHRS and CDR2 YFSETQ come from the germline V gene. The CDR3 totals 14 residues. As DNA, the CDR3 is TGCGCCAGCAGCCAGGGACTAGCGGCCAATGAGCAGTTCTTC. Its translation is CASSQGLAANEQFF.

V gene TRBV21-1 combines with J gene TRBJ1-1; no DNA check was done on the table's D call, TRBD1. TRBV21-1 is tagged as a pseudogene. The CDR3 totals 14 residues. CDR3 region: CASSKLDRPTEAFF. CDR3 bases: TGTGCCAGCAGCAAATTAGACAGACCCACTGAAGCTTTCTTT.

The rearrangement links TRBV5-1 to TRBJ2-3, with 14 bases that match TRBD2. Unmatched junction bases numbered 13, after V lost 4 bases and J lost 3 bases. Germline V gene data show CDR1 as SGHRS and CDR2 as YFSETQ. The CDR3 consists of 19 residues. The CDR3 DNA is TGCGCCAGCAGCCCGGGACTAGCGGGGGTCGGAAGTCTGACAGATACGCAGTATTTT. Amino acid sequence: CASSPGLAGVGSLTDTQYF.

The chain has TRBV28 and TRBJ2-1, with 9 bases lining up with TRBD2. The germline CDR1 and CDR2 sequences are MDHEN and SYDVKM. V dropped 11 bases and J dropped 5; count of bases not matched to a gene: 7. There are 13 residues in the CDR3. CDR3 sequence: CAGQTSGHNEQFF. The CDR3 bases are TGTGCCGGCCAGACTAGCGGCCACAATGAGCAGTTCTTC.

This sequence joins TRBV28 and TRBJ1-2, with D possibly matching TRBD1 (6 bases). The CDR3 sequence is 13 residues long. Germline lookup yields CDR1 MDHEN and CDR2 SYDVKM. Trimming stripped 4 bases from V and 7 bases from J, with 13 bases between. The CDR3 DNA follows: TGTGCCAGCAGTTGGGGTATAGGGGGTGGCTACACCTTC. Amino acid sequence: CASSWGIGGGYTF.

V gene TRBV5-1 combines with J gene TRBJ1-1; D gene uncertain. This CDR3 has 13 residues. Germline-derived CDR1 and CDR2 are SGHRS and YFSETQ. V lost 5 bases to trimming and J lost 3 bases, with 11 bases between them. The CDR3 loop reads CASRGVAYTEAFF. The CDR3 DNA reads TGCGCCAGCAGGGGAGTTGCTTACACTGAAGCTTTCTTT.

V usage is TRBV5-6 and J usage is TRBJ2-7, with D maybe TRBD1 (7 bases). CDR1 SGHDT and CDR2 YYEEEE come from the germline V gene. The germline V and J ends were trimmed by 0 bases and 5 bases, with 15 bases remaining between them. This CDR3 has 15 residues. DNA of the CDR3: TGTGCCAGCAGCTTGGGTCGTCAGGGGGGCCACGAGCAGTACTTC. Protein: CASSLGRQGGHEQYF. Full variable domain (rest looked up from reference TRBV5-6 and TRBJ2-7): DAGVTQSPTHLIKTRGQQVTLRCSPKSGHDTVSWYQQALGQGPQFIFQYYEEEERQRGNFPDRFSGHQFPNYSSELNVNALLLGDSALYLCASSLGRQGGHEQYFGPGTRLTVT.

This rearrangement joins TRBV11-2 to TRBJ1-1; TRBD1 might be the D (6 bases). V was cut by 5 bases and J by 7 bases, with 17 bases left in between. The germline CDR1 and CDR2 sequences are SGHAT and FQNNGV. This CDR3 region has 14 residues. CDR3 nucleotides: TGTGCCAGCAGCCCCATCCGACAGGTCCGTGAAGCTTTCTTT. Amino acid sequence: CASSPIRQVREAFF.

The chain has TRBV18 and TRBJ1-4, with 8 bases that match TRBD1. Germline loops: CDR1 KGHSH, CDR2 LQKENI. Trimming took 6 bases from V and 8 from J; bases not matched to a gene: 17. This CDR3 spans 17 amino acids. CDR3 sequence: CASSPGQAALGSEKLFF. The CDR3 DNA sequence: TGTGCCAGCTCGCCGGGACAGGCCGCATTGGGGAGCGAAAAACTGTTTTTT. Combining the CDR3 with reference TRBV18 and TRBJ1-4 gives the whole variable domain NAGVMQNPRHLVRRRGQEARLRCSPMKGHSHVYWYRQLPEEGLKFMVYLQKENIIDESGMPKERFSAEFPKEGPSILRIQQVVRGDSAAYFCASSPGQAALGSEKLFFGSGTQLSVL.